This TCR beta chain was profiled in a study of blood T cell repertoires in COVID-19. This clone was seen a single time. Assay: immunoSEQ multiplex PCR; the TCRdb copy retains only in-frame clones and omits some. Among 250,000 or so clones, about 89% were seen once, and the ten largest hold 1.2%. The junction had 8 bases not matched to a gene; V was cut back by 3 bases and J by 5 bases. Looked up from germline, CDR1 is SGHDN and CDR2 is FVKESK. CDR3 length: 15 amino acids. This chain joins TRBV14 and TRBJ2-7; 9 positions match TRBD1. The receptor was derived from a human donor in a cohort exposed to, infected with or recovered from COVID-19 (not recorded which). The donor label of this sample is uncertain. The sequencing sample was made of PBMCs or T cells enriched from blood (not recorded which). The CDR3 DNA follows: TGTGCCAGCAGCCATCTCCGGGACAGGGTCGACGAGCAGTACTTC. The encoded protein is CASSHLRDRVDEQYF. Drawing the rest from reference TRBV14 and TRBJ2-7, the complete variable domain is EAGVTQFPSHSVIEKGQTVTLRCDPISGHDNLYWYRRVMGKEIKFLLHFVKESKQDESGMPNNRFLAERTGGTYSTLKVQPAELEDSGVYFCASSHLRDRVDEQYFGPGTRLTVT.